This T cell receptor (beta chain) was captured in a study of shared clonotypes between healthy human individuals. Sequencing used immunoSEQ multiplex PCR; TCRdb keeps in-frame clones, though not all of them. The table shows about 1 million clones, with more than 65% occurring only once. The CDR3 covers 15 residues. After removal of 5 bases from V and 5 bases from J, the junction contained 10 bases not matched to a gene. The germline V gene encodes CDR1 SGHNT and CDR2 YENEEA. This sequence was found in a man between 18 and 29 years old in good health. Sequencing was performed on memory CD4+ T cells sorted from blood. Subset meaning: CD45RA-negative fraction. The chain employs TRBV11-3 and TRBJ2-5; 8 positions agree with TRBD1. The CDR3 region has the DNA TGTGCCAGCAGCCTCAGGACAGGGAATGCGGAGACCCAGTACTTC. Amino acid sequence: CASSLRTGNAETQYF.